This note documents a single TCR beta chain sequence. Its antigen remains unidentified. The data derive from a study of cytomegalovirus exposure and HLA in healthy donors. Across the study: It was reported in a later analysis that the same platform had been used for the 120 validation repertoires as for the roughly 670 first-cohort repertoires.

The donors were members of the roughly 130-subject validation cohort (separate from the approximately 730-subject first cohort). This CDR3 has 16 residues. Germline CDR1 KGHSH, CDR2 LQKENI. Trimming shortened V by 5 bases and J by 4 bases, and 20 bases separated the two germline ends. Assay: immunoSEQ multiplex PCR; the TCRdb copy retains only in-frame clones and omits some. The sample has more than 95,000 clones; 86% are singletons. Study-wide results and limits: Most TCR sequences showed up rarely, but some public TCRs showed up in many donors.

The source of this sequence is a young woman in good health and CMV-seropositive. The chain carries TRBV18 and TRBJ1-1, with D unresolved. Sequenced material: PBMCs. CDR3 in DNA: TGTGCCAGCTCAGCCCCAAATCGGCGGTTTGGCACTGAAGCTTTCTTT. Its translation is CASSAPNRRFGTEAFF.